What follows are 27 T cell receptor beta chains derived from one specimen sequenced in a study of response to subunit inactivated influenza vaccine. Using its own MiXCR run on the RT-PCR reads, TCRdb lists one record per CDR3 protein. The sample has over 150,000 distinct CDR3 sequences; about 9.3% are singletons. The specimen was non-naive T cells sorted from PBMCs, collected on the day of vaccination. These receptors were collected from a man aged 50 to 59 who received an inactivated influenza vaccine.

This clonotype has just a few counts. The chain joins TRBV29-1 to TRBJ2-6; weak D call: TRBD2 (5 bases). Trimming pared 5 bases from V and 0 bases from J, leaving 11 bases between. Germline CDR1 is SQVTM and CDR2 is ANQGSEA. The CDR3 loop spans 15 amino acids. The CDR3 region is CSVSPGSSGANVLTF. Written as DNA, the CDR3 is TGCAGCGTTTCACCGGGGAGCTCTGGGGCCAACGTCCTGACTTTC.

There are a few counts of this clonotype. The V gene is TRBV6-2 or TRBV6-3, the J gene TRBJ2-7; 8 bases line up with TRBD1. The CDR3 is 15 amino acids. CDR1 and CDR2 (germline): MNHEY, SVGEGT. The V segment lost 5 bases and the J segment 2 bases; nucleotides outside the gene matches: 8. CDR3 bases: TGTGCCAGCAGTCCCTGGACAGGGCGACCCTACGAGCAGTACTTC. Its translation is CASSPWTGRPYEQYF.

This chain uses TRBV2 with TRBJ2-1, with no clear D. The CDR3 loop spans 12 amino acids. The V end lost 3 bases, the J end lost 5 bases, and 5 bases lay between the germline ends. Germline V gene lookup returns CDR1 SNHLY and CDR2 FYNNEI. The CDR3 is CASSEDDNEQFF. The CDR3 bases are TGTGCCAGCAGTGAGGACGACAATGAGCAGTTCTTC.

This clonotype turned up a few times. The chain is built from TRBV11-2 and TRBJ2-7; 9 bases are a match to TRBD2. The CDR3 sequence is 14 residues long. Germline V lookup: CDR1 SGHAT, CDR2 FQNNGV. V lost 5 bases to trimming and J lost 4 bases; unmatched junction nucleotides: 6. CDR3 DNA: TGTGCCAGCAGCGCTAGCGGGATAATGTACGAGCAGTACTTC. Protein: CASSASGIMYEQYF.

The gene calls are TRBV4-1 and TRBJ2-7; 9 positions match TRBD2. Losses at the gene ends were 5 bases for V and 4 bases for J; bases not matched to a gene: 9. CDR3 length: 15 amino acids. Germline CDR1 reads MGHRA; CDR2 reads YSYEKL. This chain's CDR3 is CASSKTSGGRYEQYF. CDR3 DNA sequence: TGCGCCAGCAGCAAAACCAGCGGGGGGCGGTACGAGCAGTACTTC.

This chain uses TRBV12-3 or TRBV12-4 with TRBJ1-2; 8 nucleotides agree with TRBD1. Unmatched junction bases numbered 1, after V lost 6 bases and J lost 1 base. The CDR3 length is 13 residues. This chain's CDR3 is CASRTGVNYGYTF. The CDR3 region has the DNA TGTGCCAGCAGGACAGGGGTTAACTATGGCTACACCTTC.

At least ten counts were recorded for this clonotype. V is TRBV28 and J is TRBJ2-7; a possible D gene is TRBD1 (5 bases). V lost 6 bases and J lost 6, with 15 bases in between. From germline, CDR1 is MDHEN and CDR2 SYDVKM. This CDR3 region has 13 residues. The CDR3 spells CASSPGYWSEQYF. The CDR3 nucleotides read TGTGCCAGCAGCCCAGGGTACTGGAGCGAGCAGTACTTC.

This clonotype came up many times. CDR3 nucleotide sequence: TGCGCCAGCAGACCTACAGGGGACCTGAACACTGAAGCTTTCTTT. Its translation: CASRPTGDLNTEAFF. The rearrangement links TRBV5-1 to TRBJ1-1; 7 bases match TRBD1. CDR1 SGHRS and CDR2 YFSETQ come from the germline V gene. J lost 0 bases, V lost 5 bases, and 7 bases had no gene match. The CDR3 totals 15 residues. The whole variable domain, remainder taken from reference TRBV5-1 and TRBJ1-1, is KAGVTQTPRYLIKTRGQQVTLSCSPISGHRSVSWYQQTPGQGLQFLFEYFSETQRNKGNFPGRFSGRQFSNSRSEMNVSTLELGDSALYLCASRPTGDLNTEAFFGQGTRLTVV.

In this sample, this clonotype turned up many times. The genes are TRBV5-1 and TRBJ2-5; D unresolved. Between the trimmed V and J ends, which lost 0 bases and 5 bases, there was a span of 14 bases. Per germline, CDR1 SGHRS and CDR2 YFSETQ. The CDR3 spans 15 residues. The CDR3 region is CASSLGRADSETQYF. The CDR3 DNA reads TGCGCCAGCAGCTTGGGTCGGGCAGACTCTGAGACCCAGTACTTC.

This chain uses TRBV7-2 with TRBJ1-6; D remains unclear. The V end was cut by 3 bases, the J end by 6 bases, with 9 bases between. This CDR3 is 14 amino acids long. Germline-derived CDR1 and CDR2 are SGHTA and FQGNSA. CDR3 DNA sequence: TGTGCCAGCAGCTTGTGGGTCCCTAATTCACCCCTCCACTTT. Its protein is CASSLWVPNSPLHF.

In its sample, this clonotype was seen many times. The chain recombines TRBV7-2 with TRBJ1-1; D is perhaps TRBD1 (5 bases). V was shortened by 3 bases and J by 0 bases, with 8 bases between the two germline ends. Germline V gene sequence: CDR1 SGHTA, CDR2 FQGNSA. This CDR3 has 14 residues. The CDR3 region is CASSFGAMNTEAFF. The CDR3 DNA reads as TGTGCCAGCAGCTTCGGGGCAATGAACACTGAAGCTTTCTTT.

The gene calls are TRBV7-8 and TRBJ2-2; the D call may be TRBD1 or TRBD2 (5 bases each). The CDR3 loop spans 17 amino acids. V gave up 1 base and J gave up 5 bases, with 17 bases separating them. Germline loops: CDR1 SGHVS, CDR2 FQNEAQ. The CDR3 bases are TGTGCCAGCAGCTTAGTATGGGCGGGCTGGGGGACCGGGGAGCTGTTTTTT. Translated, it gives CASSLVWAGWGTGELFF.

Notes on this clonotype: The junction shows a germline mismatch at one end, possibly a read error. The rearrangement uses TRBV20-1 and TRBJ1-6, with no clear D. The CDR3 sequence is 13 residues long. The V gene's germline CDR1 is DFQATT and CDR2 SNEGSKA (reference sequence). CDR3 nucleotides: TGCAGTGCTAGAGAAATAGCAGGTTCACCCCCCCACTTT. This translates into CSAREIAGSPPHF.

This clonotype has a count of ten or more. CDR3 bases: TGTGCCAGCAGACCCGCAGGGTGGTATGAAAAACTGTTTTTT. Residues: CASRPAGWYEKLFF. This sequence joins TRBV12-3 or TRBV12-4 and TRBJ1-4; a weak D match, TRBD1 (5 bases). Trimming removed 6 bases at V and 6 bases at J, with 14 bases between. The CDR3 covers 14 residues.

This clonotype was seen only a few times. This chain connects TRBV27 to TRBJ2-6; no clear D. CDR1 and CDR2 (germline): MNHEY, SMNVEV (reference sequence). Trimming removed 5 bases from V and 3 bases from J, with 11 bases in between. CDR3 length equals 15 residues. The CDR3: CASSPRWVGANVLTF. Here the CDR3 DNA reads TGTGCCAGCAGTCCCCGGTGGGTTGGGGCCAACGTCCTGACTTTC.

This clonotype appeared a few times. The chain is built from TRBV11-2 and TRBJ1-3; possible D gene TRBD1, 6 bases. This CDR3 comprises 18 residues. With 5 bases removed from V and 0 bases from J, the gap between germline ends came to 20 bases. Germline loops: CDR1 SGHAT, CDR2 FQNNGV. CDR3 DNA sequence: TGTGCCAGCAGCCATCGGACAGTATCCAATCCCTCTGGAAACACCATATATTTT. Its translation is CASSHRTVSNPSGNTIYF.

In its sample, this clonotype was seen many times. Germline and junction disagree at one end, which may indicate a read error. This chain's CDR3 is CSARGATSGRTDPQYF. CDR3 bases: TGCAGTGCTAGAGGGGCGACTAGCGGACGCACAGATCCGCAGTATTTT. The rearrangement uses TRBV20-1 and TRBJ2-3, with TRBD2 matching over 9 bases. From germline, CDR1 is DFQATT and CDR2 SNEGSKA (reference sequence). CDR3 length: 16 residues.

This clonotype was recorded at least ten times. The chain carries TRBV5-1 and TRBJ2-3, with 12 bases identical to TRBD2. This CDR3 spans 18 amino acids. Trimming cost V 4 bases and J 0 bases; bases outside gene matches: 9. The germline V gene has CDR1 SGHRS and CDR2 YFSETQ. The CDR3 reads CASSTGTSGPFSTDTQYF. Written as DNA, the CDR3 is TGCGCCAGCAGCACCGGGACTAGCGGGCCCTTTAGCACAGATACGCAGTATTTT.

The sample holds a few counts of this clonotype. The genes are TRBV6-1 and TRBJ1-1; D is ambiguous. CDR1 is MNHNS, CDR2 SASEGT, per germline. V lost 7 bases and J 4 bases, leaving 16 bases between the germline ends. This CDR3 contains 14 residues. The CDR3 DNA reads TGTGCCAGCAATATGGACTTCGGCGGCACTGAAGCTTTCTTT. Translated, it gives CASNMDFGGTEAFF.

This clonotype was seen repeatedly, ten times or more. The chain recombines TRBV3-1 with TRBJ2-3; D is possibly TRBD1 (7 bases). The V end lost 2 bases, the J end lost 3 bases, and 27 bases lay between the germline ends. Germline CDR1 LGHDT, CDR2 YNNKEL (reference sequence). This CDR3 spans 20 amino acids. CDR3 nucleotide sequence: TGTGCCAGCAGCCAATTGGTCGGGACAGCGGATCGGGGGTTTACAGATACGCAGTATTTT. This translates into CASSQLVGTADRGFTDTQYF.

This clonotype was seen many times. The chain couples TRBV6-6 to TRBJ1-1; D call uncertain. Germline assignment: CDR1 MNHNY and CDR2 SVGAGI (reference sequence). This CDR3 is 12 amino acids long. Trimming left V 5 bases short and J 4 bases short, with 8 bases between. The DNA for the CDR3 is TGTGCCAGCAGTCCCGGCCCCACTGAAGCTTTCTTT. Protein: CASSPGPTEAFF.

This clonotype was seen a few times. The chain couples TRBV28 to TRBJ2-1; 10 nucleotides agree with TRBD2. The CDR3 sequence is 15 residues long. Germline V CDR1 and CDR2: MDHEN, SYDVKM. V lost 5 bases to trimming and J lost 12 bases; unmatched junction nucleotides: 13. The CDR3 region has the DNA TGTGCCAGCAGTGCAAGCGGGGGGGGGTCTGTCGTGCAGTTCTTC. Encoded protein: CASSASGGGSVVQFF.

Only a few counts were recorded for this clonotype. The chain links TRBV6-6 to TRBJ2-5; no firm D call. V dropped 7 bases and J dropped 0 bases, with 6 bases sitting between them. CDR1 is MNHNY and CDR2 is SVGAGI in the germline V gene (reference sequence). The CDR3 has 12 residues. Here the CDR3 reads CASKSYQETQYF. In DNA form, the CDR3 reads TGTGCCAGCAAATCGTACCAAGAGACCCAGTACTTC.

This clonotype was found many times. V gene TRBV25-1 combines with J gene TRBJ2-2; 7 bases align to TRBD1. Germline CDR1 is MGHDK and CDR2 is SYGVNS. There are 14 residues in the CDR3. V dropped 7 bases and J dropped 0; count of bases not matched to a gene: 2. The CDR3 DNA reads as TGTGCCAGCAAAGGACAGGCGAACACCGGGGAGCTGTTTTTT. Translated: CASKGQANTGELFF.

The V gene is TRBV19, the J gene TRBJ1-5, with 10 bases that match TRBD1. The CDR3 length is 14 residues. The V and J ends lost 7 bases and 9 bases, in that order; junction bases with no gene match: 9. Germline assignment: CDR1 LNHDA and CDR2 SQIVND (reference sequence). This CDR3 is CASTLGQGVRPQHF. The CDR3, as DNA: TGTGCCAGTACCCTCGGACAGGGGGTCCGGCCCCAGCATTTT.

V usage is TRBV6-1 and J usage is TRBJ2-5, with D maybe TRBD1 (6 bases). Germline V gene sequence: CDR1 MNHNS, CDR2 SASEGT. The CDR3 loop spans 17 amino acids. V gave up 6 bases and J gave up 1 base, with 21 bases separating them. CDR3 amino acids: CASSQNAGVLSQETQYF. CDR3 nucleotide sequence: TGTGCCAGCAGCCAAAACGCAGGGGTCTTGTCCCAAGAGACCCAGTACTTC.

CDR3 sequence: CASSSQGLAGRSYNEQFF. The CDR3 region has the DNA TGTGCCAGCAGCTCTCAGGGACTAGCGGGGAGGTCCTACAATGAGCAGTTCTTC. V is TRBV11-1 and J is TRBJ2-1; TRBD2 matches at 13 bases. Trimming at V came to 4 bases and at J to 1 base, leaving 7 bases not matched to a gene. Germline-derived CDR1 and CDR2 are SGHAT and FQDESV (reference sequence). This CDR3 region has 18 residues.